A single sample gave rise to the 12 T cell receptor beta chains below, sequenced in a study of cytomegalovirus exposure and HLA in healthy donors. PCR amplification relied on 60 Vbeta primers (plus 13 Jbeta primers). Assay used: immunoSEQ multiplex PCR; TCRdb lists only in-frame clones, some missing. Of about 220,000 clones in the sample, approximately 88% were seen once. Sequencing was performed on PBMCs. The source is a boy aged 2 to 10 in good health and CMV-seronegative.

The rearrangement joins TRBV5-4 to TRBJ2-3; tentatively, D is TRBD2 (7 bases). Germline V gene sequence: CDR1 SGHNT, CDR2 YYREEE (reference sequence). V was trimmed by 4 bases and J by 3 bases, leaving 18 bases between them. The CDR3 spans 16 residues. CDR3 nucleotides: TGTGCCAGCAGCCTGGGGGGGAGGGGGGGTACAGATACGCAGTATTTT. It yields the protein CASSLGGRGGTDTQYF.

The rearrangement joins TRBV5-1 to TRBJ1-1; TRBD1 is a possible D gene (5 bases). V shed 7 bases and J shed 6 bases, with 10 bases lying between them. CDR1 and CDR2 (germline): SGHRS, YFSETQ. This CDR3 spans 11 amino acids. This CDR3 reads CASSRGAEAFF. The CDR3 DNA reads TGCGCCAGCTCTAGGGGCGCTGAAGCTTTCTTT.

The V call is TRBV19, the J call TRBJ1-1; 7 bases match TRBD1. CDR3 length: 13 residues. The germline V gene has CDR1 LNHDA and CDR2 SQIVND (reference sequence). The J segment lost 4 bases and the V segment lost 10 bases, leaving 9 bases of the junction unmatched. In DNA form, the CDR3 reads TGTGCCACGAAAACAGGGGTCGGCACTGAAGCTTTCTTT. Translated: CATKTGVGTEAFF.

The V and J genes are TRBV13 and TRBJ2-7, with D perhaps matching TRBD2 (5 bases). The germline V and J ends were trimmed by 5 bases and 2 bases, with 10 bases remaining between them. The V gene's germline CDR1 is PRHDT and CDR2 FYEKMQ (reference sequence). The CDR3 has 13 residues. The CDR3 loop reads CASSPDYAYEQYF. CDR3 sequence (DNA): TGTGCCAGCAGCCCCGACTACGCCTACGAGCAGTACTTC.

The V call is TRBV6-5, the J call TRBJ2-7; 9 bases agree with TRBD1. V was pared by 7 bases and J by 1 base, with 5 bases of the junction left unmatched. The CDR3 spans 14 residues. The germline V gene has CDR1 MNHEY and CDR2 SVGAGI. The DNA for the CDR3 is TGTGCCAGCAATTCGGGGACAGGGTCCTACGAGCAGTACTTC. This translates into CASNSGTGSYEQYF.

Concerning this clone: Other DNA variants within this sample encode the same CDR3. The chain is built from TRBV9 and TRBJ1-4, with a tentative D call TRBD1 (6 bases). Per the germline V gene, CDR1 is SGDLS and CDR2 is YYNGEE. The V gene lost 0 bases and the J gene lost 5 bases, with 11 bases spanning the gap. The CDR3 length is 15 residues. In nucleotides, the CDR3 is TGTGCCAGCAGCGTAGCGGGCAGGGGCAATGAAAAACTGTTTTTT. Protein: CASSVAGRGNEKLFF.

A few counts support this clone. The gene calls are TRBV7-8 and TRBJ1-4; TRBD1 matches 7 bases. J gave up 8 bases and V 0 bases, and 12 bases lay outside the gene matches. Per germline, CDR1 SGHVS and CDR2 FQNEAQ. This CDR3 region has 17 residues. DNA for the CDR3: TGTGCCAGCAGCTTAGCGAATTCCCGGGACAGTGGGGAAAAACTGTTTTTT. Residues: CASSLANSRDSGEKLFF.

The chain uses TRBV9 and TRBJ1-1; the D is unclear. V lost 4 bases to trimming and J lost 3 bases, with 7 bases between them. In germline, CDR1 is SGDLS, CDR2 YYNGEE. This CDR3 has 12 amino acids. The CDR3 DNA is TGTGCCAGCAGCCCTATGTACACTGAAGCTTTCTTT. It is translated as CASSPMYTEAFF.

DNA of the CDR3: TGTGCCAGCAGCTTGACGGGAGCCTACAATGAGCAGTTCTTC. Translated: CASSLTGAYNEQFF. The chain employs TRBV5-4 and TRBJ2-1; D might be TRBD2 (6 bases). V was cut by 1 base and J by 2 bases, with 7 bases left in between. The CDR3 contains 14 residues. Germline lookup yields CDR1 SGHNT and CDR2 YYREEE (reference sequence).

The chain's CDR3 is CASSLGPEDTQYF. For the CDR3, the DNA is TGTGCCAGCAGCTTAGGGCCTGAAGATACGCAGTATTTT. V is TRBV7-2 and J is TRBJ2-3; D uncertain. The V end was cut by 1 base, the J end by 5 bases, with 7 bases between. CDR1 is SGHTA, CDR2 FQGNSA, per germline. The CDR3 consists of 13 residues.

The J gene is TRBJ1-5, the V gene TRBV6-1; no definite D call. Germline CDR1 reads MNHNS; CDR2 reads SASEGT. V was trimmed by 6 bases and J by 4 bases, leaving 10 bases between them. This CDR3 spans 13 amino acids. Here the CDR3 reads CASSPGGNQPQHF. The CDR3 DNA reads as TGTGCCAGCAGCCCGGGAGGGAATCAGCCCCAGCATTTT.

This clone was seen only a few times. The CDR3 protein is CASSLWPGQQTSFF. The CDR3 nucleotides are TGTGCCAGCAGTTTATGGCCGGGACAGCAGACATCCTTTTTT. The chain has TRBV28 and TRBJ1-4, with 7 bases matching TRBD1. The CDR3 loop spans 14 amino acids. V was clipped by 0 bases and J by 17 bases; unmatched bases: 12. Looked up from germline, CDR1 is MDHEN and CDR2 is SYDVKM.